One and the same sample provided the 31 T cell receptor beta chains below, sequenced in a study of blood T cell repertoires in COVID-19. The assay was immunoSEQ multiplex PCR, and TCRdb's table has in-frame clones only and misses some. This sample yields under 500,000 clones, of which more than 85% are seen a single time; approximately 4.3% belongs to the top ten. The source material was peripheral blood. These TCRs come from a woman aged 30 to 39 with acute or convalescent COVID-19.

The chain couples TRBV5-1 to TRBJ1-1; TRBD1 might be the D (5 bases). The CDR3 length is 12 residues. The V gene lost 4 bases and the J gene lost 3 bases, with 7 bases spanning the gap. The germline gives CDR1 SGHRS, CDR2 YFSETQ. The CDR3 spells CASSTGDTEAFF. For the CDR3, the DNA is TGCGCCAGCAGCACGGGGGACACTGAAGCTTTCTTT.

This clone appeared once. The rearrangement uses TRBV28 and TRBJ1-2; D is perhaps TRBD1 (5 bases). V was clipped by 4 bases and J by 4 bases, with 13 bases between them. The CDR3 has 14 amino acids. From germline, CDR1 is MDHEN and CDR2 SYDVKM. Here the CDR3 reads CASSSLDTFYGYTF. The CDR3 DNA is TGTGCCAGCAGTTCTTTGGACACATTCTATGGCTACACCTTC.

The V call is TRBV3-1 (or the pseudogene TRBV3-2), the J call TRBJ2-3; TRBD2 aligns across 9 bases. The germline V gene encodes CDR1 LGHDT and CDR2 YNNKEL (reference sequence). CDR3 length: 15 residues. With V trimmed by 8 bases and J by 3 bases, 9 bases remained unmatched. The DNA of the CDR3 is TGTGCCAGCTGCCGGGGCGGGGGGGCGACAGATACGCAGTATTTT. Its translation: CASCRGGGATDTQYF.

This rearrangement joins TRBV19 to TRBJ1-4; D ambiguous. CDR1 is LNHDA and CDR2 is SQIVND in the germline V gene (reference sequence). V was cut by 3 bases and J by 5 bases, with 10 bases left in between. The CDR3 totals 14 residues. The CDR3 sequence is CASSMDGGNEKLFF. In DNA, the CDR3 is TGTGCCAGTAGTATGGACGGAGGAAATGAAAAACTGTTTTTT.

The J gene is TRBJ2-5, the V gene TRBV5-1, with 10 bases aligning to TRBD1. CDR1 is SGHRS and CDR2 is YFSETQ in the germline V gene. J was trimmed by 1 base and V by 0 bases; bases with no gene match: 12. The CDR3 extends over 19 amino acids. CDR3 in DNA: TGCGCCAGCAGCTTGGAACCGGGACAGGGGACCCGGAGCCAAGAGACCCAGTACTTC. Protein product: CASSLEPGQGTRSQETQYF.

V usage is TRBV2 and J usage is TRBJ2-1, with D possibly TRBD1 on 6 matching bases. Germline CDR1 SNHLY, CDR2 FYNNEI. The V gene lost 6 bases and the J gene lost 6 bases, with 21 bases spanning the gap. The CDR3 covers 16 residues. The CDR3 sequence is CASSGAPGAAPNEQFF. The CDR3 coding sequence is TGTGCCAGCAGCGGGGCGCCAGGGGCAGCCCCCAATGAGCAGTTCTTC.

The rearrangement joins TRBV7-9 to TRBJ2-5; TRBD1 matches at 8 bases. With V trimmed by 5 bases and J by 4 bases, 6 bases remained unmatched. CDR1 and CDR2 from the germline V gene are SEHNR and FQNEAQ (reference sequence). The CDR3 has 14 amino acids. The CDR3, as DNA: TGTGCCAGCAGCAAGGGACAGGCGGGAGAGACCCAGTACTTC. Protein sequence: CASSKGQAGETQYF.

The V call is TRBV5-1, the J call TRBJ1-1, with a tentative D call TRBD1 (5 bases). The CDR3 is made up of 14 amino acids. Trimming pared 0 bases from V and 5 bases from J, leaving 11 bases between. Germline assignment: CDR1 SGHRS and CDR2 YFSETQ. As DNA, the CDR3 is TGCGCCAGCAGCTTGGCTCAGGGAGGGACTGAAGCTTTCTTT. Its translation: CASSLAQGGTEAFF.

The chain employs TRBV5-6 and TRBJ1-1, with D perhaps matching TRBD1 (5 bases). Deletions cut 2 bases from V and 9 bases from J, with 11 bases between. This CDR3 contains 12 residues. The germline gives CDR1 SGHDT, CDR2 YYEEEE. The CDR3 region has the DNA TGTGCCAGCAGCTTCGGTAGGGGCCAAGCTTTCTTT. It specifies CASSFGRGQAFF.

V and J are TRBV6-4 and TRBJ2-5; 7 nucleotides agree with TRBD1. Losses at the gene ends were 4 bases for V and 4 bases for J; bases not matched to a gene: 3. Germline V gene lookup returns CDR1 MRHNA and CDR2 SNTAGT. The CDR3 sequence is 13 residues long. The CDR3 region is CASSVNRGETQYF. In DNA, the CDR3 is TGTGCCAGCAGTGTAAACAGGGGAGAGACCCAGTACTTC.

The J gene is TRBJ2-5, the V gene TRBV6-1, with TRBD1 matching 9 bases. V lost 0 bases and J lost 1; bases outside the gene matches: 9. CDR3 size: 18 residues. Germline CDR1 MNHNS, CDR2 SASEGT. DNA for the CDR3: TGTGCCAGCAGTGAAGCGCCCACTACAGGGGGCCTCCAAGAGACCCAGTACTTC. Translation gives CASSEAPTTGGLQETQYF.

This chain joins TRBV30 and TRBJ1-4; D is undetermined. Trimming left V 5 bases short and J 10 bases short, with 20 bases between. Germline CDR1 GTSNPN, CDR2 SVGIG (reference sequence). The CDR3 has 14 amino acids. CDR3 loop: CAWGDVEGFGKLFF. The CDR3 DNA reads TGTGCCTGGGGCGACGTCGAGGGTTTCGGAAAACTGTTTTTT.

CDR3 coding DNA: TGTGCCAGCAGCTTGGGACAGGGGTTAACCGGGGAGCTGTTTTTT. It codes for CASSLGQGLTGELFF. V gene TRBV5-4 combines with J gene TRBJ2-2, with TRBD1 matching 8 bases. The junction had 3 bases not matched to a gene; V was cut back by 0 bases and J by 5 bases. The CDR3 has 15 residues. Per the germline V gene, CDR1 is SGHNT and CDR2 is YYREEE (reference sequence).

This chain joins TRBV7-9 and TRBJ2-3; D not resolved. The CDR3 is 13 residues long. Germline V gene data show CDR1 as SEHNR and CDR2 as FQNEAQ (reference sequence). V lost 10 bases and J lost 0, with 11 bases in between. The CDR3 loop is CANSETSTDTQYF. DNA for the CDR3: TGTGCCAATTCAGAGACTAGCACAGATACGCAGTATTTT.

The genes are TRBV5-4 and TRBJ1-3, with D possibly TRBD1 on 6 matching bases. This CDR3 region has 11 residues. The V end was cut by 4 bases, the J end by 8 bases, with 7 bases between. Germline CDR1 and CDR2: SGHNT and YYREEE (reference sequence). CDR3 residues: CASSGGDTIYF. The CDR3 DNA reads TGTGCCAGCAGCGGGGGCGACACCATATATTTT.

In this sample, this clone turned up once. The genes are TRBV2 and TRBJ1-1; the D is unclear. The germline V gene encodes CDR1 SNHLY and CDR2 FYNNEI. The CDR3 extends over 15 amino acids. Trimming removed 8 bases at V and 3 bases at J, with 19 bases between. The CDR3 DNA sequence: TGTGCCAGCCAAAGGGCACCATCGGAGGACACTGAAGCTTTCTTT. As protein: CASQRAPSEDTEAFF.

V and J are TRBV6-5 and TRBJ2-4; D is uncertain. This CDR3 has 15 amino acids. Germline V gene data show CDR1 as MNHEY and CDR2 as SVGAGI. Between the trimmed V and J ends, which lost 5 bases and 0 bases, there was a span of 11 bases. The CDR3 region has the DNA TGTGCCAGCAGTCCTAATCCCCGAGCCAAAAACATTCAGTACTTC. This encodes CASSPNPRAKNIQYF.

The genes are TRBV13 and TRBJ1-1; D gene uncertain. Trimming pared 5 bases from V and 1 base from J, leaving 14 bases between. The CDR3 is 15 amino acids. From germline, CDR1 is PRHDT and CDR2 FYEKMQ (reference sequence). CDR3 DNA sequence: TGTGCCAGCAGCCCAACTCGACATGGGAACACTGAAGCTTTCTTT. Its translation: CASSPTRHGNTEAFF.

DNA for the CDR3: TGTGCCAGCAGCGAGTACCGGGACTATTACACAGATACGCAGTATTTT. This translates into CASSEYRDYYTDTQYF. The chain has TRBV9 and TRBJ2-3; 7 bases map to TRBD2. This CDR3 is built from 16 residues. Germline-derived CDR1 and CDR2 are SGDLS and YYNGEE. V lost 3 bases and J lost 2; bases outside the gene matches: 9.

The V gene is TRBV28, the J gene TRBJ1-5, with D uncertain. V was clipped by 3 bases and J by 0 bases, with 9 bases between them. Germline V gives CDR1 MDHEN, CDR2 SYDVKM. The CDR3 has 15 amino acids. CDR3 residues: CASSLALYSNQPQHF. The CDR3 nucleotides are TGTGCCAGCAGTTTGGCCTTATATAGCAATCAGCCCCAGCATTTT.

In DNA, the CDR3 is TGTGCCACCAGCACGACAGGGAGGAGTGGCTACACCTTC. Its protein is CATSTTGRSGYTF. V and J are TRBV28 and TRBJ1-2; 7 bases are shared with TRBD1. The CDR3 has 13 residues. Germline CDR1 and CDR2: MDHEN and SYDVKM. V was clipped by 10 bases and J by 7 bases; unmatched bases: 12.

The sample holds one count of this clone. CDR3 residues: CATSASGQGRSYEQYF. The CDR3 DNA sequence: TGTGCCACCAGTGCGTCGGGACAGGGAAGATCCTACGAGCAGTACTTC. The gene calls are TRBV24-1 and TRBJ2-7; 9 nucleotides line up with TRBD1. The CDR3 loop spans 16 amino acids. With V trimmed by 5 bases and J by 1 base, 8 bases remained unmatched. CDR1 and CDR2 (germline): KGHDR, SFDVKD.

CDR3 sequence: CASSWIRQAADTQYF. DNA for the CDR3: TGTGCCAGCAGCTGGATTCGACAGGCAGCAGATACGCAGTATTTT. The chain recombines TRBV7-2 with TRBJ2-3; a weak D match, TRBD1 (6 bases). This CDR3 region has 15 residues. Germline CDR1 and CDR2: SGHTA and FQGNSA. Deletions cut 4 bases from V and 4 bases from J, with 15 bases between.

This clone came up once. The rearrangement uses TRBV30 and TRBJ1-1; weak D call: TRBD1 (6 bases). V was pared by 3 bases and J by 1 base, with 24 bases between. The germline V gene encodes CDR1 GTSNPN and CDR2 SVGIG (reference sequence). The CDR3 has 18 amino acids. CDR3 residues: CAWRSPGQFLRKNTEAFF. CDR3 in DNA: TGTGCCTGGAGATCACCCGGACAGTTTTTGAGAAAGAACACTGAAGCTTTCTTT. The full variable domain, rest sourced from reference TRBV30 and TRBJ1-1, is SQTIHQWPATLVQPVGSPLSLECTVEGTSNPNLYWYRQAAGRGLQLLFYSVGIGQISSEVPQNLSASRPQDRQFILSSKKLLLSDSGFYLCAWRSPGQFLRKNTEAFFGQGTRLTVV.

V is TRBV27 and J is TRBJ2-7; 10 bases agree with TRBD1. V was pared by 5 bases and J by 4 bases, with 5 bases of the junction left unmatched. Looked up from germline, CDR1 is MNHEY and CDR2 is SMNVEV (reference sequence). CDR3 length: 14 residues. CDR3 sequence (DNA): TGTGCCAGCAGTGGCGGGACAGGGGTGTACGAGCAGTACTTC. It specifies CASSGGTGVYEQYF.

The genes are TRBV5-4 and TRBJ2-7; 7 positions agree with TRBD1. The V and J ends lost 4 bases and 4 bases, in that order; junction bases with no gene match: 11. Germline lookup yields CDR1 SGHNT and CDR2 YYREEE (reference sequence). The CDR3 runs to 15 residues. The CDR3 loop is CASSASGTDIYEQYF. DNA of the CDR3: TGTGCCAGCAGCGCTTCCGGGACAGATATATACGAGCAGTACTTC.

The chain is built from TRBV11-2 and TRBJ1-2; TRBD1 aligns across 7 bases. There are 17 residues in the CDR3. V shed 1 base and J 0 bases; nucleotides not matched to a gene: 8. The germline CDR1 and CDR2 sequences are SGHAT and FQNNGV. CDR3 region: CASSLVSRGTANYGYTF. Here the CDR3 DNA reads TGTGCCAGCAGCTTAGTATCCCGGGGGACAGCTAACTATGGCTACACCTTC.

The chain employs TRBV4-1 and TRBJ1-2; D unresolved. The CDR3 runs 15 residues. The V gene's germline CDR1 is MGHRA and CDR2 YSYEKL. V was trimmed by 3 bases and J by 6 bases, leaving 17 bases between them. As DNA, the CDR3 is TGCGCCAGCAGCCACCCCCTGGCAGGATTGAATGGCTACACCTTC. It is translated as CASSHPLAGLNGYTF.

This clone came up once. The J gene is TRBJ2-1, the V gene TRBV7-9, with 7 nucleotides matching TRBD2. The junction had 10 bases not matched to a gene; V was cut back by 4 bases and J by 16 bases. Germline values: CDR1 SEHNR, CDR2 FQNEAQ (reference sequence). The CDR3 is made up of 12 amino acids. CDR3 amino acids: CASSSTEGGGFF. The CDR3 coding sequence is TGTGCCAGCAGCTCCACCGAGGGCGGGGGATTCTTC.

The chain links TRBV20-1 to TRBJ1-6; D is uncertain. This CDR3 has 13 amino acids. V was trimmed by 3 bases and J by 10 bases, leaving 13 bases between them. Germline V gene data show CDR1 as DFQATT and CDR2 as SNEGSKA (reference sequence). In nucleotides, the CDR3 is TGCAGTGCTAGTACGGCAACGGGGTCACCCCTCCACTTT. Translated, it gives CSASTATGSPLHF.

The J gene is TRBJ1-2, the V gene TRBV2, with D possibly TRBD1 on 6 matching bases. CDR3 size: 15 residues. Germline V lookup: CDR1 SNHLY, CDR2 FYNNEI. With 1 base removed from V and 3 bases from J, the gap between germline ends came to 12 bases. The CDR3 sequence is CASSEEGQFHYGYTF. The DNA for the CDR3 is TGTGCCAGCAGTGAAGAAGGACAGTTTCACTATGGCTACACCTTC.